This TCR beta chain was retrieved from a study of blood T cell repertoires in COVID-19. Study-wide background: Acute-phase and convalescent COVID-19 samples originated in the United States, Italy and Spain.

The age range of participants was about 18 to 89 years, with residence in under 25 US areas. The recovered donors of Cohort 3 showed two negative PCRs, clearance, or symptom resolution. Under the authors' procedure: Reference gene primers were amplified, and this amplification served to estimate nucleated cell counts. Some clones are missing from TCRdb's copy, which holds only in-frame ones; the method was immunoSEQ multiplex PCR. The V and J calls and clone size were taken over from that table, and D and trimming were inferred from the DNA. The sample lists roughly 290,000 clones; over 75% were seen once. V was clipped by 4 bases and J by 3 bases; unmatched bases: 2. From germline, CDR1 is SGHAT and CDR2 FQDESV (reference sequence). CDR3 length: 15 amino acids.

Sequenced: PBMCs or T cells enriched from blood (not recorded which). This clonotype was sampled from a young man who had recovered from COVID-19. The J gene is TRBJ2-5, the V gene TRBV11-1; 13 positions agree with TRBD2. The CDR3 nucleotides are TGTGCCAGCAGCTCGGGACTAGCGGGGAAAGAGACCCAGTACTTC. As protein: CASSSGLAGKETQYF.